Listed below are T cell receptor beta chains from one sample, sequenced in a study of CD8+ T cells in alopecia areata. Sequenced by immunoSEQ multiplex PCR; TCRdb stores in-frame clones only, minus some. Of 100,000 to 150,000 clones in the sample, 61% were seen once. The specimen was CD4+ T cells sorted from blood, collected at week 4, from a patient treated with tofacitinib. Receptors were obtained from a human donor with alopecia areata. Each CDR3 is given with its conserved first and last residue. D genes are given only for firm matches. Clone size appears in some rows only: once, few, many, or a class for an expanded clone.

>-|TRBV10-3|-|TRBJ2-3
TGTGCCATCAGTGAGTCCGAACGAGATACGCAGTATTTT
CAISESERDTQYF
>-|TRBV9|TRBD1|TRBJ1-2
TGTGCCAGCAGCGTATCGGGCACAGGGGCTGGCTACACCTTC
CASSVSGTGAGYTF
>-|TRBV2|TRBD2|TRBJ2-1
TGTGCCACCACGCGGTTCCTAGCGGGCTCCTACAATGAGCAGTTCTTC
CATTRFLAGSYNEQFF
>-|TRBV30|-|TRBJ2-1
TGTGCCTGGAGTGTAGGGCCCCGGGGCCTCGATGAGCAGTTCTTC
CAWSVGPRGLDEQFF
>-|TRBV14|TRBD1|TRBJ2-5
TGTGCCAGCAGCCAAGGGCAGGGGGACGGGACCCAGTACTTC
CASSQGQGDGTQYF
>once|TRBV20-1|-|TRBJ2-7
TGCAGTGCTAGTTCCCTGCAGGAGCAGTACTTC
CSASSLQEQYF
>-|TRBV29-1|-|TRBJ1-1
TGCAGCGTCGGGCAGACGAACACTGAAGCTTTCTTT
CSVGQTNTEAFF
>few|TRBV5-1|TRBD2|TRBJ2-5
TGCGCCAGCAGCTTGTTTGCTAGCGGGGGGGCTACGGAGACCCAGTACTTC
CASSLFASGGATETQYF
>many|TRBV4-1|TRBD2|TRBJ2-7
TGCGCCAGCAGCCCAGCGGGAGGGATCTACTACGAGCAGTACTTC
CASSPAGGIYYEQYF
>-|TRBV18|TRBD2|TRBJ2-3
TGTGCCAGCGCGCGCGGACTAGAGAGAGATACGCAGTATTTT
CASARGLERDTQYF
>-|TRBV28|-|TRBJ1-2
TGTGCCAGCAGCACGGACGGGCCGGGCTATGGCTACACCTTC
CASSTDGPGYGYTF
>-|TRBV7-2|-|TRBJ2-3
TGTGCCAGCAGCTTAGATAGGGCGCAGTATTTT
CASSLDRAQYF
>-|TRBV1|-|TRBJ2-3
TGCACCAGCAGCCAAGTTGGGCTAGCGGGGGGTTGCCTCTTCCCAGATACGCAGTATTTT
CTSSQVGLAGGCLFPDTQYF
>-|TRBV27|TRBD1|TRBJ2-3
TGTGCCAGCAGTTTTAGGGGGACAGTTAGCACAGATACGCAGTATTTT
CASSFRGTVSTDTQYF
>-|TRBV2|-|TRBJ2-7
TGTGCCAGCAGTTACGCGGGACCCGGCGAGCAGTACTTC
CASSYAGPGEQYF
>-|TRBV5-6|-|TRBJ1-2
TGTGCCAGCAGGCGACAGCTTGGCTACACCTTC
CASRRQLGYTF
>-|TRBV7-2|-|TRBJ2-4
TGTGCCAGCAGCCGGAAGACGGACGGGGCAAGGGTTCAGTACTTC
CASSRKTDGARVQYF
>few|TRBV15|TRBD2|TRBJ2-1
TGTGCCACCGGACTAGCGGGAGTTGGGAATGAGCAGTTCTTC
CATGLAGVGNEQFF
>-|TRBV4-1|-|TRBJ1-2
TGCGCCAGCAGCCAAGGAGGGGGGACACGGTATGGCTACACCTTC
CASSQGGGTRYGYTF
>-|TRBV5-6|-|TRBJ2-7
TGTGCCAGCAGCTTGGACGGGAGCGGTACCTACGAGCAGTACTTC
CASSLDGSGTYEQYF
>-|TRBV4-1|-|TRBJ2-1
TGCGCCAGCAGCCAAGATCCTAGGGGGGCCCTCTACAATGAGCAGTTCTTC
CASSQDPRGALYNEQFF
>-|TRBV4-2|-|TRBJ2-1
TGTGCCAGCAGCCAAGGACCCCCCCGCAATGAGCAGTTCTTC
CASSQGPPRNEQFF
>-|TRBV5-1|-|TRBJ2-1
TGCGCCAGCAGCTTGTTAGAAAATGAGCAGTTCTTC
CASSLLENEQFF
>-|TRBV18|-|TRBJ2-3
TGTGCCAGCTCACCACTAGGGTCCATCGCAGATACGCAGTATTTT
CASSPLGSIADTQYF